A selection of T cell receptor beta chains follows, all from one sample in a study of T cells in Graves' hyperthyroidism and ophthalmopathy. TCRdb re-analysed the multiplex PCR reads in MiXCR, keeping a single row per CDR3 protein. Here the sample spans 490,000 or so distinct CDR3 sequences, roughly 15% being singletons. The sequenced sample consisted of blood. The receptors stem from a woman aged 25-40 years with Graves' ophthalmopathy. Each CDR3 is given without its conserved first and last residue.

V gene: TRBV28; J gene: TRBJ2-3; CDR3 protein: ASSFIARPDTQY
V gene: TRBV5-1; J gene: TRBJ2-1; CDR3 protein: ASSLFLRGVGGSYNEQF
V gene: TRBV4-1; J gene: TRBJ2-1; CDR3 protein: ASRVSGTNNEQF
V gene: TRBV27; J gene: TRBJ2-1; CDR3 protein: ASSGIPASASWEF
V gene: TRBV6-4; J gene: TRBJ1-1; CDR3 protein: ASSDLPGQGATEAF
V gene: TRBV6-1; J gene: TRBJ1-2; CDR3 protein: ASSFGQSYGYT
V gene: TRBV7-8; J gene: TRBJ1-4; CDR3 protein: ASSSRGIAEKLF
V gene: TRBV7-2; J gene: TRBJ2-3; CDR3 protein: ASGPEVSTDTQY
V gene: TRBV20-1; J gene: TRBJ2-1; CDR3 protein: SAKPGPSYNEQF
V gene: TRBV10-3; J gene: TRBJ2-3; CDR3 protein: AISELGTGGSDTQY
V gene: TRBV12-3/TRBV12-4; J gene: TRBJ1-2; CDR3 protein: ASSRDSYLPNYGYT
V gene: TRBV2; J gene: TRBJ2-4; CDR3 protein: ASSDVLRVQY
V gene: TRBV4-3; J gene: TRBJ2-1; CDR3 protein: ASSQDSLAGSAYNEQF
V gene: TRBV27; J gene: TRBJ2-1; CDR3 protein: ASSLSGFGTSGSWSSYNEQF
V gene: TRBV28; J gene: TRBJ1-1; CDR3 protein: ASSLRAGLNTEAF
V gene: TRBV10-1; J gene: TRBJ1-1; CDR3 protein: ASSEYLKGRDGAF
V gene: TRBV18; J gene: TRBJ1-1; CDR3 protein: ASSPISGRDNTEAF
V gene: TRBV19; J gene: TRBJ1-4; CDR3 protein: ASSMKAEGEKLF
V gene: TRBV11-2; J gene: TRBJ2-2; CDR3 protein: ASRISGDVGELF
V gene: TRBV6-2/TRBV6-3; J gene: TRBJ2-1; CDR3 protein: ASSYWGPVITDEQF
V gene: TRBV9; J gene: TRBJ2-1; CDR3 protein: ASSVLAGVSDEQF
V gene: TRBV13; J gene: TRBJ1-6; CDR3 protein: ASSRDRDNHRAYNSPLH
V gene: TRBV12-3/TRBV12-4; J gene: TRBJ1-2; CDR3 protein: ASSLMGSYGYT
V gene: TRBV4-2; J gene: TRBJ2-1; CDR3 protein: ASSQVRASGRLGGEQF
V gene: TRBV19; J gene: TRBJ1-1; CDR3 protein: ASSIGLEGSEAF
V gene: TRBV6-2/TRBV6-3; J gene: TRBJ1-1; CDR3 protein: ASSYPTWSGIEAF
V gene: TRBV3-1; J gene: TRBJ1-1; CDR3 protein: ASSHSFSYEMNTEAF
V gene: TRBV7-2; J gene: TRBJ2-1; CDR3 protein: ASSPGLETNEQF
V gene: TRBV6-1; J gene: TRBJ1-1; CDR3 protein: ASRPRQGASEAF
V gene: TRBV7-9; J gene: TRBJ2-3; CDR3 protein: ASRPRGGASDTQY
V gene: TRBV2; J gene: TRBJ2-2; CDR3 protein: ASSAAGGGSGGELF
V gene: TRBV7-9; J gene: TRBJ2-7; CDR3 protein: ASSLGRAEQY
V gene: TRBV7-2; J gene: TRBJ1-5; CDR3 protein: ASSTQTNQPQH
V gene: TRBV6-1; J gene: TRBJ2-5; CDR3 protein: ASIGLAGVETQY
V gene: TRBV20-1; J gene: TRBJ2-3; CDR3 protein: SAFEWEGRGTQY
V gene: TRBV20-1; J gene: TRBJ2-1; CDR3 protein: SAKSGSTYNEQF
V gene: TRBV28; J gene: TRBJ1-3; CDR3 protein: ASSPGASGNTIY
V gene: TRBV28; J gene: TRBJ2-2; CDR3 protein: ASWTSVLSNTGELF
V gene: TRBV20-1; J gene: TRBJ1-1; CDR3 protein: SARDGGMNTEAF
V gene: TRBV7-2; J gene: TRBJ2-2; CDR3 protein: ASSLGNVAGGDTGELF
V gene: TRBV5-1; J gene: TRBJ2-3; CDR3 protein: ASSLEKRRRLDTQY
V gene: TRBV4-1; J gene: TRBJ2-3; CDR3 protein: ASSPEPTDTQY
V gene: TRBV27; J gene: TRBJ2-4; CDR3 protein: ASSFSSLNIQY
V gene: TRBV7-2; J gene: TRBJ2-1; CDR3 protein: ASSAEAYNEQF
V gene: TRBV19; J gene: TRBJ2-3; CDR3 protein: ASSTEFTDTQY
V gene: TRBV7-2; J gene: TRBJ2-7; CDR3 protein: ASSPALAAPYEQY
V gene: TRBV6-2/TRBV6-3; J gene: TRBJ2-1; CDR3 protein: ASSYSNGAFDEQF
V gene: TRBV5-4; J gene: TRBJ2-5; CDR3 protein: ASSSGPLGGETQY
V gene: TRBV7-9; J gene: TRBJ2-7; CDR3 protein: ASSLRQGLDLSYEQY